These 19 T cell receptor beta chains originate from one sample sequenced in a study of cytomegalovirus exposure and HLA in healthy donors. 60 Vbeta and 13 Jbeta primers were used in PCR. Produced via immunoSEQ multiplex PCR; TCRdb's table is partial and in-frame only. The data contain about 120,000 clones, around a tenth of them singletons. Sequencing was performed on PBMCs. The receptors come from a man aged 30-40 years in good health and CMV-seronegative.

There are a few counts of this clone. The chain couples TRBV6-4 to TRBJ2-6, with 11 bases fitting TRBD1. The ends lost 4 bases at V and 0 bases at J; junction bases unmatched: 5. The germline CDR1 and CDR2 sequences are MRHNA and SNTAGT. The CDR3 has 18 residues. CDR3 in DNA: TGTGCCAGCAGTGCTACCGGGACAGGGGGCTCTGGGGCCAACGTCCTGACTTTC. It encodes CASSATGTGGSGANVLTF.

The chain is built from TRBV19 and TRBJ1-5; D not resolved. V lost 0 bases, J lost 2 bases, and 8 bases lay in between. The length of the CDR3 is 15 residues. CDR1 is LNHDA and CDR2 is SQIVND in the germline V gene (reference sequence). As DNA, the CDR3 is TGTGCCAGTAGTATAGACGGGGAAGGCAATCAGCCCCAGCATTTT. As protein: CASSIDGEGNQPQHF.

The chain is built from TRBV27 and TRBJ1-1; 7 positions match TRBD1. V shed 6 bases, J shed 5 bases, and the junction held 9 bases outside the gene matches. The CDR3 has 14 amino acids. Germline assignment: CDR1 MNHEY and CDR2 SMNVEV (reference sequence). In nucleotides, the CDR3 is TGTGCCAGCAGAATACAGGGGCGGGGAACTGAAGCTTTCTTT. As protein: CASRIQGRGTEAFF.

This clone was observed a few times. The chain joins TRBV9 to TRBJ2-7; 7 bases align to TRBD2. Looked up from germline, CDR1 is SGDLS and CDR2 is YYNGEE. The V gene end was trimmed by 0 bases and the J gene end by 0 bases; junction bases not matched to a gene: 3. The CDR3 totals 15 residues. The CDR3 DNA reads TGTGCCAGCAGCGTAGGACTAGCTGACTCCTACGAGCAGTACTTC. It codes for CASSVGLADSYEQYF.

The chain carries TRBV12-5 and TRBJ1-1, with TRBD1 matching 7 bases. The trim removed 5 bases at V and 5 bases at J, leaving 11 bases unmatched. CDR3 size: 15 residues. Germline CDR1 and CDR2: LGHNT and FRNRAP. The CDR3 region is CASGPRRQGGTEAFF. For the CDR3, the DNA is TGTGCTAGTGGTCCGCGGAGACAGGGTGGGACTGAAGCTTTCTTT.

V is TRBV18 and J is TRBJ1-6, with TRBD1 matching 8 bases. V gave up 3 bases and J gave up 7 bases; unmatched junction bases: 5. Germline CDR1 and CDR2: KGHSH and LQKENI. CDR3 length: 15 amino acids. The chain's CDR3 is CASSPDRVGNSPLHF. CDR3 bases: TGTGCCAGCTCACCGGACAGGGTCGGCAATTCACCCCTCCACTTT.

The chain combines TRBV4-3 with TRBJ2-7, with 10 bases that match TRBD2. This CDR3 comprises 16 residues. Germline values: CDR1 LGHNA, CDR2 YSLEER. The J segment lost 2 bases and the V segment lost 6 bases, leaving 10 bases of the junction unmatched. CDR3 bases: TGCGCCAGCAGTCCAGGGCCTAGCGGGGGAGCCTACGAGCAGTACTTC. Protein: CASSPGPSGGAYEQYF.

The V call is TRBV4-1, the J call TRBJ1-6, with 10 positions matching TRBD1. Germline values: CDR1 MGHRA, CDR2 YSYEKL. The CDR3 is 16 residues long. V lost 4 bases to trimming and J lost 9 bases; unmatched junction nucleotides: 9. CDR3 residues: CASSPLDRGFGSPLHF. In DNA, the CDR3 is TGCGCCAGCAGCCCTCTGGACAGGGGGTTTGGTTCACCCCTCCACTTT.

The V gene is TRBV5-1, the J gene TRBJ1-1; 7 nucleotides agree with TRBD1. Germline CDR1 is SGHRS and CDR2 is YFSETQ. Germline trimming cut 9 bases from V and 6 bases from J; bases unmatched to any gene: 11. The CDR3 extends over 13 amino acids. CDR3 in DNA: TGCGCCACCGCCAGACAGGGAACCTCTGAAGCTTTCTTT. This codes for CATARQGTSEAFF.

The chain recombines TRBV4-2 with TRBJ2-1; 8 nucleotides align to TRBD2. The CDR3 has 14 residues. Germline V CDR1 and CDR2: LGHNA, YNFKEQ. The trim removed 0 bases at V and 13 bases at J, leaving 8 bases unmatched. The CDR3 sequence is CASSQDESAGAQFF. CDR3 sequence (DNA): TGTGCCAGCAGCCAAGATGAATCAGCGGGAGCACAGTTCTTC.

The chain uses TRBV5-1 and TRBJ2-7, with 12 bases aligning to TRBD2. The CDR3 consists of 16 residues. The germline CDR1 and CDR2 sequences are SGHRS and YFSETQ. V was pared by 4 bases and J by 4 bases, with 9 bases of the junction left unmatched. In DNA form, the CDR3 reads TGCGCCAGCAGCCTACGCCCTAGCGGGGGGGCTTACGAGCAGTACTTC. It translates to CASSLRPSGGAYEQYF.

V and J are TRBV10-2 and TRBJ2-2; 8 bases line up with TRBD1. The trim removed 4 bases at V and 4 bases at J, leaving 8 bases unmatched. The CDR3 totals 16 residues. From germline, CDR1 is WSHSY and CDR2 SAAADI. CDR3 sequence: CASSGQGARITGELFF. CDR3 sequence (DNA): TGCGCCAGCAGTGGGCAGGGGGCGCGTATCACCGGGGAGCTGTTTTTT.

Only a few counts were recorded for this clone. The V and J genes are TRBV6-5 and TRBJ2-1, with 9 bases that match TRBD2. The germline V gene has CDR1 MNHEY and CDR2 SVGAGI. The CDR3 runs to 14 residues. V shed 7 bases, J shed 7 bases, and the junction held 8 bases outside the gene matches. The CDR3 coding sequence is TGTGCCAGCAAAGCGACGCGGGGGGGGAATGAGCAGTTCTTC. Its translation is CASKATRGGNEQFF.

A few counts support this clone. This rearrangement joins TRBV7-9 to TRBJ2-7; 8 bases match TRBD2. V shed 8 bases and J 1 base; nucleotides not matched to a gene: 1. Germline loops: CDR1 SEHNR, CDR2 FQNEAQ (reference sequence). This CDR3 has 12 amino acids. In DNA, the CDR3 is TGTGCCAGCCGGGGGGGGTCCTACGAGCAGTACTTC. Translating gives CASRGGSYEQYF.

CDR3 protein: CASSPPPGLAGGGDTQYF. The CDR3 DNA follows: TGTGCCAGTAGTCCGCCTCCGGGACTAGCGGGAGGAGGAGATACGCAGTATTTT. The chain carries TRBV19 and TRBJ2-3, with 15 nucleotides matching TRBD2. CDR1 is LNHDA, CDR2 SQIVND, per germline (reference sequence). The CDR3 is 18 residues long. After removal of 5 bases from V and 5 bases from J, the junction contained 11 bases not matched to a gene.

The V call is TRBV18, the J call TRBJ2-1; D may be TRBD1 (6 bases). The CDR3 consists of 14 residues. The V gene's germline CDR1 is KGHSH and CDR2 LQKENI. The V end lost 0 bases, the J end lost 5 bases, and 8 bases lay between the germline ends. The CDR3 is CASSPPAGDNEQFF. The CDR3 DNA sequence: TGTGCCAGCTCACCACCGGCAGGGGACAATGAGCAGTTCTTC.

This clone was seen more than once but under ten times. This chain uses TRBV7-2 with TRBJ2-1, with D tentatively TRBD2 (5 bases). The CDR3 extends over 16 amino acids. Per germline, CDR1 SGHTA and CDR2 FQGNSA. Trimming removed 10 bases from V and 2 bases from J, with 21 bases in between. The CDR3 nucleotides are TGTGCCATTTCCGGTCTCACGGGAACTACCTACAATGAGCAGTTCTTC. Translated: CAISGLTGTTYNEQFF.

The V call is TRBV28, the J call TRBJ2-7; 7 bases line up with TRBD2. Trimming cost V 7 bases and J 5 bases; bases outside gene matches: 11. The CDR3 has 14 amino acids. Germline V lookup: CDR1 MDHEN, CDR2 SYDVKM. The DNA for the CDR3 is TGTGCCAGCAATTTTAGGGGAGGGGACCACGAGCAGTACTTC. The encoded protein is CASNFRGGDHEQYF.

This clone came up a few times. The chain carries TRBV7-8 and TRBJ1-5; maybe TRBD1 (6 bases). The CDR3 length is 14 residues. Trimming removed 9 bases at V and 0 bases at J, with 12 bases between. The germline V gene has CDR1 SGHVS and CDR2 FQNEAQ. The CDR3 sequence is CASTGSNSNQPQHF. DNA of the CDR3: TGTGCCAGTACAGGGTCCAATAGCAATCAGCCCCAGCATTTT. Drawing the rest from reference TRBV7-8 and TRBJ1-5, the complete variable domain is GAGVSQSPRYKVAKRGQDVALRCDPISGHVSLFWYQQALGQGPEFLTYFQNEAQLDKSGLPSDRFFAERPEGSVSTLKIQRTQQEDSAVYLCASTGSNSNQPQHFGDGTRLSIL.